This is a list of T cell receptor beta chains from one sample in a study of PD-1 blockade in mismatch repair-deficient tumors. Libraries were prepared by immunoSEQ multiplex PCR; TCRdb keeps only in-frame clonotypes and omits some of them. The sample holds roughly 25,000 clones, approximately 86% seen once. The sample here was peripheral blood, taken 12 weeks after starting pembrolizumab. The receptors derive from an adult with mismatch repair-deficient cancer. CDR3s include the opening cysteine and the closing phenylalanine or tryptophan. Each record gives: D gene, V gene, clone size, J gene, CDR3 DNA, CDR3 protein. A D gene is named only where the DNA matches it firmly. Clone sizes are given selectively: once, few, many, or a class where the clone is expanded.

D gene: -
V gene: TRBV7-2
clone size: -
J gene: TRBJ2-6
CDR3 DNA: TGTGCCAGCAGCTTAGGAATCTCTGGGGCCAACGTCCTGACTTTC
CDR3 protein: CASSLGISGANVLTF

D gene: -
V gene: TRBV6-1
clone size: medium-sized
J gene: TRBJ2-6
CDR3 DNA: TGTGCCAGCAGTGAACTCTCTGGGGCCAACGTCCTGACTTTC
CDR3 protein: CASSELSGANVLTF

D gene: -
V gene: TRBV4-2
clone size: -
J gene: TRBJ2-2
CDR3 DNA: TGTGCCAGCAGCCCGCAGGGAGGTAGGAGGGAGCTGTTTTTT
CDR3 protein: CASSPQGGRRELFF

D gene: -
V gene: TRBV11-2
clone size: once
J gene: TRBJ2-1
CDR3 DNA: TGTGCCAGCAGCCGCACTAATATACGGGCGGAGTACAATGAGCAGTTCTTC
CDR3 protein: CASSRTNIRAEYNEQFF

D gene: -
V gene: TRBV5-6
clone size: -
J gene: TRBJ2-7
CDR3 DNA: TGTGCCAGCAGCTCTTCCTACGAGCAGTACTTC
CDR3 protein: CASSSSYEQYF

D gene: -
V gene: TRBV5-4
clone size: -
J gene: TRBJ2-5
CDR3 DNA: TGTGCCAGCAGCTTGTTTACAGGTGACCAAGAGACCCAGTACTTC
CDR3 protein: CASSLFTGDQETQYF

D gene: -
V gene: TRBV5-1
clone size: -
J gene: TRBJ1-2
CDR3 DNA: TGCGCCAGCAGCTTGGCGGACACGTTCGATGGCTACACCTTC
CDR3 protein: CASSLADTFDGYTF

D gene: TRBD2
V gene: TRBV5-1
clone size: -
J gene: TRBJ2-5
CDR3 DNA: TGCGCCAGCAGCCCGGGACTAGCGGGAGTAGAGACCCAGTACTTC
CDR3 protein: CASSPGLAGVETQYF

D gene: -
V gene: TRBV11-2
clone size: few
J gene: TRBJ1-1
CDR3 DNA: TGTGCCAGCAGCTTGGAAGGGCGGGGATCGAACACTGAAGCTTTCTTT
CDR3 protein: CASSLEGRGSNTEAFF

D gene: -
V gene: TRBV4-2
clone size: few
J gene: TRBJ1-4
CDR3 DNA: TGTGCCAGCAGCTTGGGGGGTCGGGGGTCTAATGAAAAACTGTTTTTT
CDR3 protein: CASSLGGRGSNEKLFF

D gene: -
V gene: TRBV6-6
clone size: -
J gene: TRBJ1-3
CDR3 DNA: TGTGCCAGCAGGCCTCCCGGACAGTTTAACACCATATATTTT
CDR3 protein: CASRPPGQFNTIYF

D gene: -
V gene: TRBV6-6
clone size: once
J gene: TRBJ2-1
CDR3 DNA: TGTGCCAGCAGTTACTCAGGGGTGGGTGAGCAGTTCTTC
CDR3 protein: CASSYSGVGEQFF

D gene: TRBD1
V gene: TRBV25-1
clone size: -
J gene: TRBJ2-7
CDR3 DNA: TGTGCCAGCAGTCCCCGGGACAGGGATACCTACGAGCAGTACTTC
CDR3 protein: CASSPRDRDTYEQYF

D gene: -
V gene: TRBV7-6
clone size: -
J gene: TRBJ1-1
CDR3 DNA: TGTGCCAGCAGCCGTTTGAGACAGAACACTGAAGCTTTCTTT
CDR3 protein: CASSRLRQNTEAFF

D gene: -
V gene: TRBV6-5
clone size: -
J gene: TRBJ2-3
CDR3 DNA: TGTGCCAGCAGTTATCGGGAAACAGATACGCAGTATTTT
CDR3 protein: CASSYRETDTQYF

D gene: TRBD1
V gene: TRBV6-5
clone size: -
J gene: TRBJ1-2
CDR3 DNA: TGTGCCAGCAGTCCCCGGACAGGGTTCTATGGCTACACCTTC
CDR3 protein: CASSPRTGFYGYTF

D gene: TRBD1
V gene: TRBV25-1
clone size: -
J gene: TRBJ2-1
CDR3 DNA: TGTGCCAGCAGTGAACAGGGGACAGACTACAATGAGCAGTTCTTC
CDR3 protein: CASSEQGTDYNEQFF

D gene: TRBD2
V gene: TRBV27
clone size: few
J gene: TRBJ2-7
CDR3 DNA: TGTGCCAGCAACCTCCGGAGACTAGCGGGAGAGCAGTACTTC
CDR3 protein: CASNLRRLAGEQYF

D gene: -
V gene: TRBV27
clone size: once
J gene: TRBJ2-1
CDR3 DNA: TGTGCCAGCAGTTATAGGAGCTCCTACAATGAGCAGTTCTTC
CDR3 protein: CASSYRSSYNEQFF

D gene: TRBD1
V gene: TRBV29-1
clone size: -
J gene: TRBJ2-4
CDR3 DNA: TGCAGCGTACCGGGACAGGGGAACATTCAGTACTTC
CDR3 protein: CSVPGQGNIQYF

D gene: -
V gene: TRBV11-2
clone size: -
J gene: TRBJ2-1
CDR3 DNA: TGTGCCAGCAGCTTTGGCGGTGCCTACAATGAGCAGTTCTTC
CDR3 protein: CASSFGGAYNEQFF

D gene: -
V gene: TRBV14
clone size: -
J gene: TRBJ2-1
CDR3 DNA: TGTGCCAGCAGCCAATACTGGGGCGATGAGCAGTTCTTC
CDR3 protein: CASSQYWGDEQFF

D gene: -
V gene: TRBV6-6
clone size: -
J gene: TRBJ1-1
CDR3 DNA: TGTGCCAGCATCCACTGGGAGAGACTGAACACTGAAGCTTTCTTT
CDR3 protein: CASIHWERLNTEAFF

D gene: -
V gene: TRBV30
clone size: -
J gene: TRBJ2-1
CDR3 DNA: TGTGCCTGGAGTGTGGGGAATAATGAGCAGTTCTTC
CDR3 protein: CAWSVGNNEQFF

D gene: -
V gene: TRBV5-4
clone size: once
J gene: TRBJ2-5
CDR3 DNA: TGTGCCAGCAGCGACGGAGGGGAGACCCAGTACTTC
CDR3 protein: CASSDGGETQYF

D gene: TRBD2
V gene: TRBV6-1
clone size: -
J gene: TRBJ2-7
CDR3 DNA: TGTGCCAGCAGTGGTCGACTAGCTTTTGCCTACGAGCAGTACTTC
CDR3 protein: CASSGRLAFAYEQYF

D gene: -
V gene: TRBV28
clone size: -
J gene: TRBJ1-4
CDR3 DNA: TGTGCCAGCAGCTCGACATGGGACGCAACTAATGAAAAACTGTTTTTT
CDR3 protein: CASSSTWDATNEKLFF